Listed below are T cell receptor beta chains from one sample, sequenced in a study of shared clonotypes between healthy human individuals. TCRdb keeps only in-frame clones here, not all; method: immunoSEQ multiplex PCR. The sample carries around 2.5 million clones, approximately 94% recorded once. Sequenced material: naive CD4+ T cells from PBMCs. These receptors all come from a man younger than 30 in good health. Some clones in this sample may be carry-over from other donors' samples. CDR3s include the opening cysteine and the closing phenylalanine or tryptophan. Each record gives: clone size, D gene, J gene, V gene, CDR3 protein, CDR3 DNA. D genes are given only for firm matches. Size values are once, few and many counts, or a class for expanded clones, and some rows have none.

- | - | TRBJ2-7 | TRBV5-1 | CASSPPGVEQYF | TGCGCCAGCAGCCCGCCGGGGGTCGAGCAGTACTTC
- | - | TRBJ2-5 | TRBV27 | CASSLSWSLQETQYF | TGTGCCAGCAGTTTATCGTGGTCCCTACAAGAGACCCAGTACTTC
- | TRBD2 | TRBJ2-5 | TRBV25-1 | CASSEFVSGSQETQYF | TGTGCCAGCAGTGAATTCGTTAGCGGGAGTCAGGAGACCCAGTACTTC
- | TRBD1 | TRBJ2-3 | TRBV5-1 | CASSAMTGSTDTQYF | TGCGCCAGCAGCGCAATGACAGGGAGCACAGATACGCAGTATTTT
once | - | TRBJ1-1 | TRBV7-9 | CASSSIMNTEAFF | TGTGCCAGCAGCTCCATAATGAACACTGAAGCTTTCTTT
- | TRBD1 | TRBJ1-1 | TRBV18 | CASSQQGGGTEAFF | TGTGCCAGCTCACAGCAGGGGGGGGGCACTGAAGCTTTCTTT
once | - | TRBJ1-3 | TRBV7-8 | CASSLGVSGNTIYF | TGTGCCAGCAGCCTGGGAGTCTCTGGAAACACCATATATTTT
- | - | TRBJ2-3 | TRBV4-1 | CASSRQAPSDTQYF | TGCGCCAGCAGCAGGCAAGCACCATCAGATACGCAGTATTTT
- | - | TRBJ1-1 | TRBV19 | CASSTPQQMNTEAFF | TGTGCCAGTAGTACCCCCCAACAGATGAACACTGAAGCTTTCTTT
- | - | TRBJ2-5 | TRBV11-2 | CASSQEETQYF | TGTGCCAGCAGCCAGGAAGAGACCCAGTACTTC
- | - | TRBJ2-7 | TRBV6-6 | CASSYSRFEQYF | TGTGCCAGCAGTTACTCCAGATTCGAGCAGTACTTC
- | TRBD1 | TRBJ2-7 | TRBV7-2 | CASSRTGRFHEQYF | TGTGCCAGCAGCCGGACAGGGAGGTTCCACGAGCAGTACTTC
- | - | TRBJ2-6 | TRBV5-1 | CASSSRQEVSGANVLTF | TGCGCCAGCAGCTCTCGACAGGAAGTCTCTGGGGCCAACGTCCTGACTTTC
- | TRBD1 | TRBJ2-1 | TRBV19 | CASRKQGDRTDEQFF | TGTGCCAGTAGAAAACAAGGGGACAGGACGGATGAGCAGTTCTTC